The 10 T cell receptor beta chains below all came from one sample that was sequenced in a study of T-cell memory formation after mild COVID-19. Each CDR3 protein is one row after TCRdb ran MiXCR on the 5' RACE reads. The sample consists of about 390,000 distinct CDR3 sequences, approximately 15% of them appearing once. The sample comprised PBMCs or a T cell subset sorted from them (not recorded which). The receptors originated from a man aged 18 to 29 who had mild COVID-19 (a few samples of this study predate the infection). Cell type and time point are not known.

This clonotype has only a few counts. The gene calls are TRBV6-2 or TRBV6-3 and TRBJ1-1; perhaps TRBD1 as D (5 bases). Trimming left V 6 bases short and J 1 base short, with 15 bases between. CDR3 length: 15 amino acids. CDR1 is MNHEY, CDR2 SVGEGT, per germline. CDR3 coding DNA: TGTGCCAGCAGCCGACTCGGGACTGGGAACACTGAAGCTTTCTTT. Protein: CASSRLGTGNTEAFF.

The rearrangement joins TRBV6-5 to TRBJ2-2, with D unresolved. CDR1 and CDR2 (germline): MNHEY, SVGAGI. V was clipped by 6 bases and J by 3 bases, with 11 bases between them. The CDR3 runs to 14 residues. CDR3 bases: TGTGCCAGCAGGATCCTCCTGGACACCGGGGAGCTGTTTTTT. It translates to CASRILLDTGELFF.

In its sample, this clonotype was seen many times. The gene calls are TRBV5-1 and TRBJ2-3; the D gene is possibly TRBD2 (6 bases). Germline values: CDR1 SGHRS, CDR2 YFSETQ. The CDR3 spans 16 residues. The germline V and J ends were trimmed by 0 bases and 1 base, with 12 bases remaining between them. The CDR3 nucleotides read TGCGCCAGCAGCTTGGGGAGGGAAGACCGCACAGATACGCAGTATTTT. Protein: CASSLGREDRTDTQYF.

There are a few counts of this clonotype. The rearrangement joins TRBV5-1 to TRBJ2-3; possible D gene TRBD1, 6 bases. V gave up 7 bases and J gave up 4 bases, with 16 bases separating them. CDR3 length: 14 residues. Germline V lookup: CDR1 SGHRS, CDR2 YFSETQ. The CDR3 coding sequence is TGCGCCAGCGGGGCCCTCGAGGGGGCAGATACGCAGTATTTT. Protein sequence: CASGALEGADTQYF.

The chain is built from TRBV7-2 and TRBJ1-2; tentatively, D is TRBD1 (5 bases). The CDR3 has 15 amino acids. The germline V and J ends were trimmed by 5 bases and 0 bases, with 13 bases remaining between them. The germline V gene encodes CDR1 SGHTA and CDR2 FQGNSA. CDR3 sequence reads: CASSPRDPANYGYTF. CDR3 DNA: TGTGCCAGCAGCCCCCGGGACCCGGCTAACTATGGCTACACCTTC.

A few counts support this clonotype. The CDR3 here is CASSLFGGPSYEQYF. The DNA for the CDR3 is TGCGCCAGCAGCTTGTTCGGGGGACCCTCCTACGAGCAGTACTTC. The chain carries TRBV5-1 and TRBJ2-7; D might be TRBD2 (6 bases). Germline V gene data show CDR1 as SGHRS and CDR2 as YFSETQ. The V and J ends lost 1 base and 0 bases respectively, with 11 bases between them. The CDR3 length is 15 residues.

This clonotype was detected a few times. The chain employs TRBV4-1 and TRBJ1-1, with 11 bases identical to TRBD1. Germline CDR1 MGHRA, CDR2 YSYEKL. V lost 4 bases and J lost 4; bases outside the gene matches: 11. The CDR3 has 17 amino acids. CDR3 coding DNA: TGCGCCAGCAGCCCGGTCCGAACCGGGACAGGGGGCACTGAAGCTTTCTTT. It encodes CASSPVRTGTGGTEAFF.

This clonotype was counted a few times. The CDR3 sequence is CASSGTGNPKTQYF. CDR3 nucleotides: TGTGCCAGCAGCGGGACAGGGAATCCTAAGACCCAGTACTTC. The chain has TRBV9 and TRBJ2-5; TRBD1 matches at 8 bases. J was trimmed by 6 bases and V by 3 bases; bases with no gene match: 7. CDR1 is SGDLS and CDR2 is YYNGEE in the germline V gene. The CDR3 length is 14 residues.

This rearrangement joins TRBV20-1 to TRBJ2-5; D gene unclear. CDR1 and CDR2 from the germline V gene are DFQATT and SNEGSKA (reference sequence). This CDR3 has 11 residues. With 3 bases removed from V and 4 bases from J, the gap between germline ends came to 6 bases. As DNA, the CDR3 is TGCAGTGCTAGGGCCCGAGAGACCCAGTACTTC. Amino acid sequence: CSARARETQYF.

As DNA, the CDR3 is TGCAGTGCTAGAGTTCCTAGGGGGAACGAGCAGTACTTC. Translation gives CSARVPRGNEQYF. The rearrangement joins TRBV20-1 to TRBJ2-7, with TRBD1 as a possible D gene (6 bases). V lost 1 base, J lost 5 bases, and 12 bases lay in between. Germline assignment: CDR1 DFQATT and CDR2 SNEGSKA (reference sequence). The CDR3 extends over 13 amino acids.